This T cell receptor (beta chain) was recovered during a study of healthy donors' naive CD4 and CD8 T cells. General study findings and limits: Bulk sequencing left alpha and beta chains unpaired.

On this clonotype: The antigen is undetermined.

TCR libraries were built from about 520 ng of total RNA by linear amplification. TCRdb itself ran the reads through MiXCR, one entry per CDR3 protein. This sample carries 200,000 or so distinct CDR3 sequences, 65% to 80% of them seen once, and the ten largest clones take roughly 2.3%. The germline V gene has CDR1 MNHEY and CDR2 SMNVEV (reference sequence). V shed 5 bases, J shed 7 bases, and the junction held 15 bases outside the gene matches. This CDR3 comprises 16 residues. The source of this sequence is a pool of human donors in good health; the sample pools cells from several healthy donors. What was sequenced was naive CD4+ and CD8+ T cells sorted from blood, pooled from several donors. The chain is built from TRBV27 and TRBJ2-7; 9 nucleotides align to TRBD2. The CDR3 DNA reads TGTGCCAGCAGTCCCCTTAGCGGGAGCGAGGGTGGGGAGCAGTACTTC. It encodes CASSPLSGSEGGEQYF.